This T cell receptor beta chain was sequenced for a study of PD-L1 blockade in urothelial cancer. Study-wide background: Intravenous atezolizumab, 1,200 mg every 3 weeks, was begun by patients at some point between 2013 and 2014. Blood underwent analysis 3 weeks (second dose) and 6 weeks after treatment began.

TCRdb's copy holds only in-frame clones and misses some; the assay was immunoSEQ multiplex PCR. The sample has about 29,000 clones; around 84% are singletons. Time point reported: peripheral blood 6 weeks after treatment start. The origin of this receptor is a man aged 70 or older with urothelial cancer. Here the sequenced sample was PBMCs, taken around atezolizumab (anti-PD-L1) treatment.

The CDR3 loop reads CASSQAPTSGRAYEQFF. The CDR3 DNA sequence: TGCGCCAGCAGCCAAGCCCCAACTAGCGGGAGGGCCTATGAGCAGTTCTTC. V is TRBV4-1 and J is TRBJ2-1; 13 bases are shared with TRBD2. V was pared by 1 base and J by 8 bases, with 8 bases of the junction left unmatched. This CDR3 is built from 17 residues. Germline V gene lookup returns CDR1 MGHRA and CDR2 YSYEKL.